A single sample gave rise to the 6 T cell receptor beta chains below, sequenced in a study of blood T cell repertoires in COVID-19. Using immunoSEQ multiplex PCR, the repertoire was profiled, and TCRdb retains in-frame clones only, with some absent. This table holds roughly 120,000 clones, around 90% found once. The specimen sequenced was peripheral blood. These TCRs come from a man between 50 and 59 years old with active COVID-19.

The V gene is TRBV5-6, the J gene TRBJ1-2, with TRBD1 matching 8 bases. Trimming at V came to 4 bases and at J to 7 bases, leaving 9 bases not matched to a gene. Germline V lookup: CDR1 SGHDT, CDR2 YYEEEE. This CDR3 has 14 residues. The CDR3 loop is CASSLQGARFGYTF. For the CDR3, the DNA is TGTGCCAGCAGCCTCCAGGGGGCTCGGTTTGGCTACACCTTC.

The chain couples TRBV5-1 to TRBJ2-1; 9 nucleotides agree with TRBD1. The CDR3 has 15 residues. The germline V gene has CDR1 SGHRS and CDR2 YFSETQ. With V trimmed by 1 base and J by 3 bases, 2 bases remained unmatched. In nucleotides, the CDR3 is TGCGCCAGCAGCTTGACGGGACAGGGCTACAATGAGCAGTTCTTC. As protein: CASSLTGQGYNEQFF.

The gene calls are TRBV11-2 and TRBJ2-1, with TRBD2 identical over 8 bases. The germline V gene has CDR1 SGHAT and CDR2 FQNNGV. With V trimmed by 5 bases and J by 5 bases, 5 bases remained unmatched. This CDR3 is 14 amino acids long. The CDR3 sequence is CASSPTSGHNEQFF. CDR3 in DNA: TGTGCCAGCAGCCCCACTAGCGGCCACAATGAGCAGTTCTTC.

This clone was detected once. V usage is TRBV27 and J usage is TRBJ1-2; 11 bases are a match to TRBD1. This CDR3 region has 15 residues. The V gene end was trimmed by 2 bases and the J gene end by 6 bases; junction bases not matched to a gene: 5. CDR1 MNHEY and CDR2 SMNVEV come from the germline V gene (reference sequence). CDR3 loop: CASSLGTGGYNGYTF. CDR3 DNA sequence: TGTGCCAGCAGTTTAGGGACAGGGGGGTATAATGGCTACACCTTC.

This chain uses TRBV3-1 (or the pseudogene TRBV3-2) with TRBJ1-1, with a weak D call TRBD1 (5 bases). Trimming removed 6 bases at V and 8 bases at J, with 13 bases between. CDR3 size: 12 residues. Germline V lookup: CDR1 LGHDT, CDR2 YNNKEL (reference sequence). In nucleotides, the CDR3 is TGTGCCAGCAGTTACCAGACAGAGGAAGCTTTCTTT. This codes for CASSYQTEEAFF.

The chain employs TRBV5-4 and TRBJ1-2; possibly TRBD1 for D (5 bases). Germline V gene lookup returns CDR1 SGHNT and CDR2 YYREEE (reference sequence). V was shortened by 0 bases and J by 4 bases, with 10 bases between the two germline ends. The CDR3 extends over 14 amino acids. The CDR3 here is CASSLVGRGYGYTF. CDR3 nucleotide sequence: TGTGCCAGCAGCTTGGTGGGTAGGGGCTATGGCTACACCTTC. The whole variable domain, filled in from reference TRBV5-4 and TRBJ1-2, reads ETGVTQSPTHLIKTRGQQVTLRCSSQSGHNTVSWYQQALGQGPQFIFQYYREEENGRGNFPPRFSGLQFPNYSSELNVNALELDDSALYLCASSLVGRGYGYTFGSGTRLTVV.